Given below is one T cell receptor (beta chain) in context. Generated by immunoSEQ multiplex PCR, the TCRdb table keeps only in-frame clones and is missing some. Among under 35,000 clones listed, 92% were seen once. These data originate in a study of OX40 agonist ivuxolimab in advanced cancers. Study as a whole: Previous treatment with anti-PD-1, anti-PD-L1 or anti-CTLA-4 therapy was allowed; 40% had received some.

CDR3 length equals 14 residues. Germline V gene data show CDR1 as MNHNS and CDR2 as SASEGT. Trimming took 3 bases from V and 1 from J, leaving 6 bases between them. The sample was CD4+ or CD8+ T cells sorted from blood, taken in a trial of the OX40 agonist ivuxolimab. This receptor was obtained from an adult with an advanced solid tumor such as melanoma, head and neck, liver or kidney cancer. V usage is TRBV6-1 and J usage is TRBJ2-2, with D hard to call. CDR3 DNA: TGTGCCAGCAGTGAGTGGCTGAACACCGGGGAGCTGTTTTTT. The encoded protein is CASSEWLNTGELFF.